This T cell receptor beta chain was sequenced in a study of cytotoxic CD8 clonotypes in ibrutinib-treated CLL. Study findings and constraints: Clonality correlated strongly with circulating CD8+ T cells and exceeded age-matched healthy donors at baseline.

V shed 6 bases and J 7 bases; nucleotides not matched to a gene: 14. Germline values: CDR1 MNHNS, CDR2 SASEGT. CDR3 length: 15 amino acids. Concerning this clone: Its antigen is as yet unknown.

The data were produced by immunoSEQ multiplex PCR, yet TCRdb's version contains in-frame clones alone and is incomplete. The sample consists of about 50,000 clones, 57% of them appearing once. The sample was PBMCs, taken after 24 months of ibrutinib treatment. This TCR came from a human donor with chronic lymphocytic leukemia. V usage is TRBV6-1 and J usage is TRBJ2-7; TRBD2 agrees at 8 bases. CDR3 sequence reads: CASRPGGVAGREQYF. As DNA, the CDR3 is TGTGCCAGCAGGCCCGGGGGGGTGGCGGGGAGGGAGCAGTACTTC.